These 27 T cell receptor beta chains came from one sample sequenced in a study of shared T cell receptors in the human thymus. Assay used: immunoSEQ multiplex PCR; TCRdb lists only in-frame clones, some missing. The table has some 760,000 clones, approximately 83% seen once; the top ten hold roughly 0.01%. In addition, the sample was reused for a study of human thymus T cells.

The material sequenced was thymocytes. The receptors were gathered from a girl under three years old with a congenital heart defect.

The rearrangement uses TRBV11-1 and TRBJ1-1; possible D gene TRBD1, 5 bases. Trimming removed 3 bases from V and 4 bases from J, with 15 bases in between. Germline V CDR1 and CDR2: SGHAT, FQDESV (reference sequence). The CDR3 covers 15 residues. For the CDR3, the DNA is TGTGCCAGCAGCTTGGTCAGGGCTTGTGTCACTGAAGCTTTCTTT. Its protein product is CASSLVRACVTEAFF. The variable domain in full, with the rest retrieved from reference TRBV11-1 and TRBJ1-1, is EAEVAQSPRYKITEKSQAVAFWCDPISGHATLYWYRQILGQGPELLVQFQDESVVDDSQLPKDRFSAERLKGVDSTLKIQPAELGDSAMYLCASSLVRACVTEAFFGQGTRLTVV.

This chain connects TRBV18 to TRBJ1-2; 7 positions match TRBD1. The CDR3 totals 13 residues. The V gene end was trimmed by 1 base and the J gene end by 8 bases; junction bases not matched to a gene: 4. Per the germline V gene, CDR1 is KGHSH and CDR2 is LQKENI. CDR3 sequence (DNA): TGTGCCAGCTCACCACAGGGGGCTGAAGGCTACACCTTC. It yields the protein CASSPQGAEGYTF. Complete variable domain (other parts from reference TRBV18 and TRBJ1-2): NAGVMQNPRHLVRRRGQEARLRCSPMKGHSHVYWYRQLPEEGLKFMVYLQKENIIDESGMPKERFSAEFPKEGPSILRIQQVVRGDSAAYFCASSPQGAEGYTFGSGTRLTVV.

The gene calls are TRBV9 and TRBJ1-2, with TRBD1 matching 9 bases. Germline loops: CDR1 SGDLS, CDR2 YYNGEE. V lost 2 bases, J lost 1 base, and 9 bases stayed unmatched. The CDR3 consists of 17 residues. The CDR3 here is CASSVANRDRVNYGYTF. The CDR3 coding sequence is TGTGCCAGCAGCGTGGCGAACCGGGACAGGGTTAACTATGGCTACACCTTC.

This clone came up once. V is TRBV28 and J is TRBJ1-5; TRBD1 aligns across 7 bases. The germline V gene encodes CDR1 MDHEN and CDR2 SYDVKM. The junction had 12 bases not matched to a gene; V was cut back by 3 bases and J by 1 base. The CDR3 spans 18 residues. CDR3 sequence: CASSFAPDRDLSNQPQHF. The CDR3 DNA follows: TGTGCCAGCAGTTTTGCGCCTGACAGGGACCTCAGCAATCAGCCCCAGCATTTT.

The J gene is TRBJ2-1, the V gene TRBV5-4; 7 bases align to TRBD2. CDR3 length equals 13 residues. J gave up 7 bases and V 3 bases, and 4 bases lay outside the gene matches. Germline V gene sequence: CDR1 SGHNT, CDR2 YYREEE (reference sequence). The CDR3 nucleotides read TGTGCCAGCAGCTGGGGGGGGGAGAATGAGCAGTTCTTC. This encodes CASSWGGENEQFF. Based on the CDR3 plus reference TRBV5-4 and TRBJ2-1, the full variable domain is ETGVTQSPTHLIKTRGQQVTLRCSSQSGHNTVSWYQQALGQGPQFIFQYYREEENGRGNFPPRFSGLQFPNYSSELNVNALELDDSALYLCASSWGGENEQFFGPGTRLTVL.

The rearrangement joins TRBV7-2 to TRBJ1-2, with a tentative D call TRBD1 (6 bases). The CDR3 is 15 residues long. Trimming took 0 bases from V and 3 from J, leaving 11 bases between them. Germline CDR1 SGHTA, CDR2 FQGNSA. CDR3 in amino acids: CASSLAPTGYYGYTF. The CDR3, as DNA: TGTGCCAGCAGCTTAGCACCGACAGGTTACTATGGCTACACCTTC.

This clone was detected only once. The identical CDR3 is also encoded by other nucleotide sequences in the sample. V and J are TRBV5-1 and TRBJ1-6; no clear D gene. The germline V and J ends were trimmed by 4 bases and 5 bases, with 13 bases remaining between them. The V gene's germline CDR1 is SGHRS and CDR2 YFSETQ. The CDR3 contains 15 residues. DNA for the CDR3: TGCGCCAGCAGCCCCCACAGTTTAAATAATTCACCCCTCCACTTT. Translating gives CASSPHSLNNSPLHF. Full variable domain (remainder filled in from reference TRBV5-1 and TRBJ1-6): KAGVTQTPRYLIKTRGQQVTLSCSPISGHRSVSWYQQTPGQGLQFLFEYFSETQRNKGNFPGRFSGRQFSNSRSEMNVSTLELGDSALYLCASSPHSLNNSPLHFGNGTRLTVT.

This chain joins TRBV25-1 and TRBJ1-1; D remains ambiguous. Trimming removed 2 bases from V and 1 base from J, with 5 bases in between. Germline V gives CDR1 MGHDK, CDR2 SYGVNS. This CDR3 comprises 13 residues. The CDR3 is CASSEGANTEAFF. CDR3 nucleotide sequence: TGTGCCAGCAGTGAAGGAGCGAACACTGAAGCTTTCTTT.

The chain uses TRBV6-5 and TRBJ2-3; the D gene is possibly TRBD1 (5 bases). The ends were cut back, 6 bases at V and 2 bases at J, with 12 bases in the middle. Germline V gene data show CDR1 as MNHEY and CDR2 as SVGAGI. The CDR3 is made up of 14 amino acids. The CDR3 coding sequence is TGTGCCAGCAGGGCGACAGTATACACAGATACGCAGTATTTT. This codes for CASRATVYTDTQYF.

The sample holds one count of this clone. The chain recombines TRBV5-1 with TRBJ1-6, with a weak D call TRBD1 (5 bases). Germline lookup yields CDR1 SGHRS and CDR2 YFSETQ. The ends were cut back, 1 base at V and 7 bases at J, with 15 bases in the middle. CDR3 length: 16 amino acids. CDR3 in DNA: TGCGCCAGCAGCTTGTTCCGTCAGGGCAAAAATTCACCCCTCCACTTT. It encodes CASSLFRQGKNSPLHF.

V usage is TRBV13 and J usage is TRBJ2-5; possibly TRBD1 for D (5 bases). There are 13 residues in the CDR3. V was shortened by 5 bases and J by 3 bases, with 10 bases between the two germline ends. The germline V gene has CDR1 PRHDT and CDR2 FYEKMQ (reference sequence). Here the CDR3 reads CASSDDRKETQYF. The DNA of the CDR3 is TGTGCCAGCAGCGACGACAGAAAAGAGACCCAGTACTTC.

This chain joins TRBV5-6 and TRBJ2-6, with 7 bases aligning to TRBD1. This CDR3 has 18 amino acids. V gave up 4 bases and J gave up 2 bases; unmatched junction bases: 12. Germline assignment: CDR1 SGHDT and CDR2 YYEEEE. CDR3 bases: TGTGCCAGCAGCCGGGACAGCCACTTGACCGCTGGGGCCAACGTCCTGACTTTC. This codes for CASSRDSHLTAGANVLTF.

J is TRBJ2-7 and V is TRBV4-1; 9 bases line up with TRBD1. The length of the CDR3 is 16 residues. CDR1 and CDR2 (germline): MGHRA, YSYEKL. Germline trimming cut 4 bases from V and 2 bases from J; bases unmatched to any gene: 9. CDR3 bases: TGCGCCAGCAGCCCGCGGACAGGGGACGGTACCTACGAGCAGTACTTC. This codes for CASSPRTGDGTYEQYF.

A single count supports this clone. The chain uses TRBV15 and TRBJ2-1; 9 nucleotides align to TRBD2. CDR1 and CDR2 from the germline V gene are LNHNV and YYDKDF (reference sequence). With 1 base clipped from V and 5 bases from J, the junction kept 9 bases outside the gene matches. This CDR3 has 17 amino acids. The CDR3 reads CATSRGGLASGDNEQFF. In DNA form, the CDR3 reads TGTGCCACCAGCAGAGGAGGGTTGGCTAGCGGGGACAATGAGCAGTTCTTC.

The CDR3, as DNA: TGTGCCAGCTCACCACCGGAGGCGTTGGGCAATCAGCCCCAGCATTTT. Amino acid sequence: CASSPPEALGNQPQHF. The chain recombines TRBV18 with TRBJ1-5; D gene ambiguous. This CDR3 is 16 amino acids long. Trimming stripped 0 bases from V and 2 bases from J, with 11 bases between. Germline V gene data show CDR1 as KGHSH and CDR2 as LQKENI.

In its sample, this clone was seen once. The genes are TRBV11-1 and TRBJ2-6; D may be TRBD1 (5 bases). With 5 bases removed from V and 0 bases from J, the gap between germline ends came to 5 bases. This CDR3 spans 14 amino acids. Germline CDR1 reads SGHAT; CDR2 reads FQDESV (reference sequence). The CDR3 protein is CASSGASGANVLTF. For the CDR3, the DNA is TGTGCCAGCAGCGGGGCCTCTGGGGCCAACGTCCTGACTTTC.

The chain uses TRBV7-2 and TRBJ2-2; D perhaps matches TRBD2 (6 bases). The V end lost 5 bases, the J end lost 7 bases, and 26 bases lay between the germline ends. This CDR3 has 18 amino acids. Germline V gene lookup returns CDR1 SGHTA and CDR2 FQGNSA. This CDR3 is CASSQAGLFFMAGGELFF. The CDR3 nucleotides are TGTGCCAGCAGCCAGGCCGGACTATTCTTCATGGCCGGCGGGGAGCTGTTTTTT.

V and J are TRBV11-2 and TRBJ2-1; 9 bases line up with TRBD1. V lost 8 bases and J lost 5; bases outside the gene matches: 10. The CDR3 runs to 15 residues. The germline V gene encodes CDR1 SGHAT and CDR2 FQNNGV. The CDR3 DNA sequence: TGTGCCAGCGTCGGGAACGGGGACAGGGACAATGAGCAGTTCTTC. Translating gives CASVGNGDRDNEQFF.

This chain connects TRBV13 to TRBJ2-1; tentatively, D is TRBD2 (5 bases). CDR3 length: 18 amino acids. The germline CDR1 and CDR2 sequences are PRHDT and FYEKMQ (reference sequence). V lost 2 bases and J lost 6, with 23 bases in between. The CDR3 nucleotides are TGTGCCAGCAGCTTACTCGTGGGCAATGAGCGCGGACTCAATGAGCAGTTCTTC. As protein: CASSLLVGNERGLNEQFF.

V is TRBV5-8 and J is TRBJ2-1; D not resolved. The CDR3 totals 9 residues. Trimming left V 5 bases short and J 14 bases short, with 8 bases between. Germline assignment: CDR1 SGHTS and CDR2 YDEGEE. The CDR3 protein is CASRSREFF. The CDR3, as DNA: TGTGCCAGCAGGTCGAGAGAGTTCTTC.

V is TRBV5-1 and J is TRBJ2-5; no definite D call. V was shortened by 1 base and J by 4 bases, with 17 bases between the two germline ends. CDR1 is SGHRS, CDR2 YFSETQ, per germline. CDR3 length: 16 amino acids. The CDR3 nucleotides read TGCGCCAGCAGCTTGATCACAATTGCCACATTAGAGACCCAGTACTTC. Amino acids: CASSLITIATLETQYF.

CDR3 region: CASSFAIGRANYGYTF. Here the CDR3 DNA reads TGTGCCAGCAGTTTTGCCATCGGGAGAGCTAACTATGGCTACACCTTC. This rearrangement joins TRBV27 to TRBJ1-2; D unclear. The CDR3 spans 16 residues. CDR1 is MNHEY and CDR2 is SMNVEV in the germline V gene (reference sequence). V lost 3 bases to trimming and J lost 0 bases, with 14 bases between them.

The V gene is TRBV5-1, the J gene TRBJ2-2, with TRBD1 as a possible D gene (6 bases). V was clipped by 3 bases and J by 0 bases, with 15 bases between them. The germline V gene has CDR1 SGHRS and CDR2 YFSETQ. This CDR3 has 17 residues. CDR3 nucleotides: TGCGCCAGCAGCTGCCTACAGGGCGCCGCGAACACCGGGGAGCTGTTTTTT. As protein: CASSCLQGAANTGELFF.

The sample holds one count of this clone. V usage is TRBV7-8 and J usage is TRBJ2-5; 9 bases are shared with TRBD1. With 3 bases clipped from V and 3 bases from J, the junction kept 11 bases outside the gene matches. The CDR3 runs to 17 residues. Germline V gene sequence: CDR1 SGHVS, CDR2 FQNEAQ. The CDR3 is CASSFPGQGRAKETQYF. For the CDR3, the DNA is TGTGCCAGCAGCTTCCCGGGACAGGGAAGAGCTAAAGAGACCCAGTACTTC.

The chain links TRBV4-1 to TRBJ1-1, with a weak D call TRBD1 (5 bases). Germline CDR1 reads MGHRA; CDR2 reads YSYEKL. Trimming left V 2 bases short and J 1 base short, with 29 bases between. CDR3 length: 21 amino acids. Written as DNA, the CDR3 is TGCGCCAGCAGCCAAAAGCCGACAGTCCCGGCGGTACATTTCCCGAACACTGAAGCTTTCTTT. Amino acid sequence: CASSQKPTVPAVHFPNTEAFF.

The chain employs TRBV4-1 and TRBJ2-1; 8 positions match TRBD2. V dropped 1 base and J dropped 8; count of bases not matched to a gene: 10. From germline, CDR1 is MGHRA and CDR2 YSYEKL. The CDR3 runs 16 residues. CDR3 bases: TGCGCCAGCAGCCAAGCCCGCGGGGGGCGAGTGGATGAGCAGTTCTTC. As protein: CASSQARGGRVDEQFF.

This chain joins TRBV4-3 and TRBJ2-2; 7 bases are a match to TRBD1. Germline CDR1 is LGHNA and CDR2 is YSLEER. The CDR3 runs 14 residues. Trimming cost V 7 bases and J 4 bases; bases outside gene matches: 6. This CDR3 is CASTTGVRTGELFF. The CDR3 region has the DNA TGCGCCAGCACCACAGGGGTTCGCACCGGGGAGCTGTTTTTT.